This T cell receptor (beta chain) was identified during a study of shared T cell receptors in the human thymus. The CDR3 runs to 14 residues. Germline CDR1 is MNHEY and CDR2 is SVGAGI. Between the trimmed V and J ends, which lost 5 bases and 4 bases, there was a span of 12 bases. Generated by immunoSEQ multiplex PCR, the TCRdb table keeps only in-frame clones and is missing some. The sample shows 500,000 to 850,000 clones, around 87% of them seen only once. This sample was also put to use in a study of human thymus T cells.

The sample consisted of thymocytes. The V gene is TRBV6-5, the J gene TRBJ2-1; possible D gene TRBD2, 6 bases. The sequence was obtained from a boy under two years old with a congenital heart defect. The CDR3 sequence: CASSRASVYNEQFF. The CDR3 DNA is TGTGCCAGCAGTCGGGCTAGCGTATACAATGAGCAGTTCTTC.